This T cell receptor (beta chain) was identified in a study of cytomegalovirus exposure and HLA in healthy donors. The wider study: Of 300 to 450 genotyped donors, more than 70% clustered with self-reported Caucasian donors. General study findings and limits: Presence/absence analyses assumed roughly uniform sequencing depth across donors.

CDR3 length: 15 residues. CDR1 SGDLS and CDR2 YYNGEE come from the germline V gene. Losses at the gene ends were 3 bases for V and 5 bases for J; bases not matched to a gene: 7. The PCR ran on 60 Vbeta and 13 Jbeta primers. Produced via immunoSEQ multiplex PCR; TCRdb's table is partial and in-frame only. Of 100,000 to 150,000 clones in the sample, about 79% were seen once. A remark on this clone: Its antigen is not identified.

The V gene is TRBV9, the J gene TRBJ2-3, with 9 positions matching TRBD1. This receptor was obtained from a woman aged 45 to 65 in good health and CMV-seronegative. Sequencing input: PBMCs. CDR3 loop: CASSATGGERDTQYF. The CDR3 DNA follows: TGTGCCAGCAGCGCGACAGGGGGAGAGAGAGATACGCAGTATTTT.